This TCR beta chain came from a study of blood T cell repertoires in COVID-19. Measured with immunoSEQ multiplex PCR; TCRdb has only the in-frame clones, and not every one. The repertoire holds about 390,000 clones, with around 87% as singletons. This clone has a single count. The CDR3 totals 16 residues. Trimming removed 4 bases from V and 4 bases from J, with 17 bases in between. CDR1 SGHAT and CDR2 FQNNGV come from the germline V gene. The rearrangement joins TRBV11-2 to TRBJ2-1; D might be TRBD2 (6 bases). What was sequenced was peripheral blood. The clonotype originates from a woman aged 60-70 years with COVID-19, enrolled during active disease. The CDR3 loop is CASSWYGGGGYNEQFF. For the CDR3, the DNA is TGTGCCAGCAGCTGGTACGGGGGTGGAGGATACAATGAGCAGTTCTTC.